Below, one T cell receptor beta chain is given with its context. These data come from a study of T cells in Graves' hyperthyroidism and ophthalmopathy. Study as a whole: Peripheral blood was acquired at first diagnosis, ahead of any therapy whatsoever.

The CDR3 length is 15 residues. Germline lookup yields CDR1 MNHEY and CDR2 SMNVEV (reference sequence). With V trimmed by 3 bases and J by 5 bases, 7 bases remained unmatched. From RNA transcripts, TCR beta CDR3 regions were amplified. HTBI primers were employed in a first-round RT-PCR of the TCR CDR3. TCRdb independently ran MiXCR on the multiplex PCR reads; one entry per CDR3 protein. Of roughly 380,000 distinct CDR3 sequences listed, roughly an eighth are singletons. Across 18 months, stable Graves' hyperthyroidism was marked by no progression to ophthalmopathy. In making diagnoses, clinical symptoms, serum thyroxine and TRAb, thyroid ultrasound and orbital computed tomography were all used.

The V and J genes are TRBV27 and TRBJ2-7, with 10 bases that match TRBD1. This clonotype was obtained from a woman younger than 35 with Graves' hyperthyroidism. The sequenced material came from blood. This chain's CDR3 is CASSFIGQGGNEQYF. The CDR3 DNA is TGTGCCAGCAGTTTTATCGGACAGGGGGGAAACGAGCAGTACTTC.